This T cell receptor (beta chain) comes out of a study of cytomegalovirus exposure and HLA in healthy donors. About the research overall: One earlier analysis, a look at 180 million or so T cells, found 117 million unique TCR beta sequences.

Note on this clone: No antigen is known for it.

The donors, nominally healthy at sampling, likely had unrecorded immune exposures. This CDR3 is built from 15 residues. CDR1 and CDR2 from the germline V gene are SNHLY and FYNNEI. With V trimmed by 7 bases and J by 4 bases, 9 bases remained unmatched. Study-wide results and caveats: Prior analysis indicated that the majority of TCR beta V segments exhibited productivity approximately 90% or approximately 30% of the time. Later on, analysis showed that most CMV-associated TCR beta chains appeared to be HLA-restricted.

A multiplex PCR was run with 60 Vbeta primers and 13 Jbeta primers. Repertoires were generated with immunoSEQ multiplex PCR, while TCRdb's copy carries only in-frame clones and drops some. The table includes approximately 120,000 clones, about 80% detected once. Sample: PBMCs. The clonotype was recovered from a man aged 50 or older in good health and CMV-seronegative. The V gene is TRBV2, the J gene TRBJ1-2, with 10 nucleotides matching TRBD1. CDR3 sequence: CASNLDRGRSYGYTF. DNA of the CDR3: TGTGCCAGCAACCTCGACAGGGGGCGATCCTATGGCTACACCTTC.